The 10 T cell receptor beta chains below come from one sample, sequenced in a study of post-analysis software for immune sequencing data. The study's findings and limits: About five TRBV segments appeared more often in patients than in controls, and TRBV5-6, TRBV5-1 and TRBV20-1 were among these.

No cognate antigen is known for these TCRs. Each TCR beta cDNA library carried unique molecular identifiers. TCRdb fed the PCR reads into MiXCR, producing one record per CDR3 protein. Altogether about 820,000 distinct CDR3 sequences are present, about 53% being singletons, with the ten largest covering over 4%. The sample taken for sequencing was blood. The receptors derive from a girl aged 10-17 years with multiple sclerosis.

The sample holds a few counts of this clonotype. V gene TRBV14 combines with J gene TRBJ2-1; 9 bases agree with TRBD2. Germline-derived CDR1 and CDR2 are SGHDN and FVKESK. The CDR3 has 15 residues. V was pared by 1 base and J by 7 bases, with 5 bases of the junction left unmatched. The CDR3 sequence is CASSQGLAGRNEQFF. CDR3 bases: TGTGCCAGCAGCCAAGGGCTAGCGGGACGGAATGAGCAGTTCTTC.

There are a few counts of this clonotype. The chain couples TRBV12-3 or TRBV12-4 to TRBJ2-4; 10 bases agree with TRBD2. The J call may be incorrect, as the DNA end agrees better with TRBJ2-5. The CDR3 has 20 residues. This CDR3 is CASSPETSGFLQGGGETQYF. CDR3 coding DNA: TGTGCCAGCAGCCCCGAGACTAGCGGGTTTCTCCAAGGGGGCGGAGAGACCCAGTACTTC.

The CDR3 protein is CASRIGPLAPQETQYF. CDR3 in DNA: TGTGCCAGCAGAATTGGCCCTCTAGCGCCGCAAGAGACCCAGTACTTC. The chain has TRBV5-4 and TRBJ2-5; weak D call: TRBD2 (6 bases). With 5 bases removed from V and 2 bases from J, the gap between germline ends came to 19 bases. The CDR3 loop spans 16 amino acids. Germline V gene sequence: CDR1 SGHNT, CDR2 YYREEE (reference sequence).

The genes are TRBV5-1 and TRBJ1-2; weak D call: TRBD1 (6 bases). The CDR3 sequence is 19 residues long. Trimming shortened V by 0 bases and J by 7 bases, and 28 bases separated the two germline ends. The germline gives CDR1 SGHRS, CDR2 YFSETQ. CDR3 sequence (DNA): TGCGCCAGCAGCTTGGTTGGGCATGGGGGCGACATCACCTTCGGTGGCTACACCTTC. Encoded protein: CASSLVGHGGDITFGGYTF.

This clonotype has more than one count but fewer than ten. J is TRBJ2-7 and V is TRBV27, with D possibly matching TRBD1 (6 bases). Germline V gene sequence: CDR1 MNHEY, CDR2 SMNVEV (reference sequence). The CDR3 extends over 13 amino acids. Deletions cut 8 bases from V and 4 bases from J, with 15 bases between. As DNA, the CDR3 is TGTGCCAGCGGATTACAGGGTGGGTACGAGCAGTACTTC. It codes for CASGLQGGYEQYF.

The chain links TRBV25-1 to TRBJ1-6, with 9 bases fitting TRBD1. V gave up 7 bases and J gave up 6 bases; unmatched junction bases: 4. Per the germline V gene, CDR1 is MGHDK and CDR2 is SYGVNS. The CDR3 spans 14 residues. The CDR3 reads CASNRGLSNSPLHF. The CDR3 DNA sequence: TGTGCCAGCAACAGGGGGCTGAGTAATTCACCCCTCCACTTT.

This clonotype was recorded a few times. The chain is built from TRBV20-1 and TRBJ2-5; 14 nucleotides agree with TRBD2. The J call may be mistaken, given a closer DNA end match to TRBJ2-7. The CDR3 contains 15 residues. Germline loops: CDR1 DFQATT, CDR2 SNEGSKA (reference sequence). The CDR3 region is CSATGLAGGGYEQYF. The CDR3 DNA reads TGCAGTGCCACCGGACTAGCGGGAGGAGGGTACGAGCAGTACTTC.

The CDR3 bases are TGTGCCAGCAGTCCAAGCCCGGGACCTCAAGAGACCCAGTACTTC. Translating gives CASSPSPGPQETQYF. The chain couples TRBV12-3 or TRBV12-4 to TRBJ2-5; D is tentatively TRBD1 or TRBD2 (5 bases each). This CDR3 is built from 15 residues. The germline V and J ends were trimmed by 5 bases and 2 bases, with 15 bases remaining between them.

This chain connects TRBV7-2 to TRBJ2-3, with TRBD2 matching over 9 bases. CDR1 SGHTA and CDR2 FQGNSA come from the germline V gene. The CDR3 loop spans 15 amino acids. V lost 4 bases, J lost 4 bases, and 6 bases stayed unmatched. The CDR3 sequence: CASSWGLARADTQYF. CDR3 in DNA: TGTGCCAGCAGCTGGGGACTAGCTAGGGCAGATACGCAGTATTTT. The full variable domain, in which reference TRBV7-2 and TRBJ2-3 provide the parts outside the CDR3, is GAGVSQSPSNKVTEKGKDVELRCDPISGHTALYWYRQSLGQGLEFLIYFQGNSAPDKSGLPSDRFSAERTGGSVSTLTIQRTQQEDSAVYLCASSWGLARADTQYFGPGTRLTVL.

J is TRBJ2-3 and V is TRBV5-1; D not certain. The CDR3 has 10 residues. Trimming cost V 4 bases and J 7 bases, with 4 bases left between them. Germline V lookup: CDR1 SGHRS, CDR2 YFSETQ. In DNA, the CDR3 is TGCGCCAGCAGCGACTATACGCAGTATTTT. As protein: CASSDYTQYF. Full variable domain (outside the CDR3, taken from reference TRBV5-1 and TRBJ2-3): KAGVTQTPRYLIKTRGQQVTLSCSPISGHRSVSWYQQTPGQGLQFLFEYFSETQRNKGNFPGRFSGRQFSNSRSEMNVSTLELGDSALYLCASSDYTQYFGPGTRLTVL.